The 3 T cell receptor beta chains presented below share a single source sample, sequenced in a study of immune evolution from preneoplasia to lung adenocarcinoma. Some clones are missing from TCRdb's copy, which holds only in-frame ones; the method was immunoSEQ multiplex PCR. The table records some 11,000 clones, approximately 82% of them present only once. The sequencing input was FFPE minimally invasive lung adenocarcinoma tissue. The receptors originated from a person aged 65 to 79 with lung adenocarcinoma.

DNA for the CDR3: TGTGCCAGCAGCGTAGACGAGGGAACGGCTTTCTTT. This gives the protein CASSVDEGTAFF. This chain joins TRBV9 and TRBJ1-1, with unresolved D. Deletions cut 0 bases from V and 11 bases from J, with 11 bases between. From germline, CDR1 is SGDLS and CDR2 YYNGEE. The CDR3 has 12 residues.

The rearrangement joins TRBV5-1 to TRBJ2-5; TRBD1 aligns across 8 bases. The CDR3 has 17 residues. Germline loops: CDR1 SGHRS, CDR2 YFSETQ. Trimming cost V 0 bases and J 4 bases; bases outside gene matches: 11. The CDR3 coding sequence is TGCGCCAGCAGCTTGGTAGCCGGCGACAGGGGCAGAGAGACCCAGTACTTC. Its translation: CASSLVAGDRGRETQYF.

This chain links TRBV27 with TRBJ1-1, with D perhaps matching TRBD1 (5 bases). Germline V gene sequence: CDR1 MNHEY, CDR2 SMNVEV (reference sequence). The CDR3 sequence is 14 residues long. The V end was cut by 7 bases, the J end by 3 bases, with 15 bases between. In DNA form, the CDR3 reads TGTGCCAGCACCGCCCGGGGGGGGGACACTGAAGCTTTCTTT. This gives the protein CASTARGGDTEAFF.